Listed here are 17 T cell receptor beta chains from one sample, sequenced in a study of blood T cells in healthy people across ages (dated by TCRdb to about 2015). Receptor libraries were prepared by 5' RACE. For sequencing, an Illumina HiSeq 2500 was employed. The second PCR ran for roughly 7 to 11 cycles and used a J-beta primer mix along with a sample-barcoded 5' primer. The public reads were reprocessed in TCRdb via fastp at Q25 and MiXCR, keeping in-frame beta chains. Each entry is one CDR3 protein sequence, shown with its most common DNA and genes. This sample holds over a million distinct CDR3 sequences; 40% to 50% were observed only once. The ten top clones hold approximately 7.9% of the sample. The source material was blood. These receptors all come from a woman aged 18-29 years in good health.

This clonotype was picked up a small number of times. This chain links TRBV20-1 with TRBJ2-1; 11 nucleotides line up with TRBD2. V shed 3 bases and J 5 bases; nucleotides not matched to a gene: 6. Per germline, CDR1 DFQATT and CDR2 SNEGSKA (reference sequence). CDR3 length: 15 residues. This CDR3 reads CSARAPGLADNEQFF. The CDR3 nucleotides read TGCAGTGCTAGGGCCCCGGGACTAGCGGACAATGAGCAGTTCTTC.

This chain links TRBV7-9 with TRBJ1-2; D is undetermined. V dropped 6 bases and J dropped 6 bases, with 14 bases sitting between them. CDR1 is SEHNR, CDR2 FQNEAQ, per germline (reference sequence). This CDR3 has 13 amino acids. The CDR3 loop is CASSSDRLHGYTF. The CDR3 DNA reads as TGTGCCAGCAGTTCGGACCGTCTGCATGGCTACACCTTC.

J is TRBJ2-2 and V is TRBV6-2 or TRBV6-3; 10 bases match TRBD2. The V segment lost 7 bases and the J segment 1 base; nucleotides outside the gene matches: 3. CDR1 and CDR2 from the germline V gene are MNHEY and SVGEGT. CDR3 length: 15 residues. DNA for the CDR3: TGTGCCAGCACAGCGGGAGGGAAGAACACCGGGGAGCTGTTTTTT. It translates to CASTAGGKNTGELFF.

The V gene is TRBV12-3 or TRBV12-4, the J gene TRBJ1-1; tentative D call: TRBD1 (5 bases). Trimming removed 5 bases at V and 4 bases at J, with 11 bases between. CDR3 length: 13 amino acids. The CDR3 reads CASSVRGSTEAFF. DNA of the CDR3: TGTGCCAGCAGTGTTAGGGGAAGCACTGAAGCTTTCTTT.

About this clonotype: A much larger clone lies a single base off, so this may be a read error. The chain combines TRBV29-1 with TRBJ2-1; 12 bases align to TRBD2. In germline, CDR1 is SQVTM, CDR2 ANQGSEA. This CDR3 spans 14 amino acids. Here the CDR3 DNA reads TGCGGCGTTGCCAGGAGACTAGCGGGGGATGAGCAGTTCTTC. Translated, it gives CGVARRLAGDEQFF.

J is TRBJ2-7 and V is TRBV20-1; D ambiguous. CDR1 and CDR2 from the germline V gene are DFQATT and SNEGSKA (reference sequence). The CDR3 totals 14 residues. Trimming pared 0 bases from V and 2 bases from J, leaving 11 bases between. CDR3 residues: CSARDRQLAYEQYF. The CDR3 DNA follows: TGCAGTGCTAGAGATCGTCAACTGGCCTACGAGCAGTACTTC.

The chain is built from TRBV7-2 and TRBJ2-7; no reliable D call. Trimming cost V 3 bases and J 7 bases, with 13 bases left between them. The CDR3 is 13 amino acids. The germline gives CDR1 SGHTA, CDR2 FQGNSA. The CDR3 sequence is CASSLLERDEQYF. The DNA of the CDR3 is TGTGCCAGCAGCTTGTTGGAGCGCGATGAGCAGTACTTC. The full variable domain, with the rest looked up from reference TRBV7-2 and TRBJ2-7, is GAGVSQSPSNKVTEKGKDVELRCDPISGHTALYWYRQSLGQGLEFLIYFQGNSAPDKSGLPSDRFSAERTGGSVSTLTIQRTQQEDSAVYLCASSLLERDEQYFGPGTRLTVT.

This clonotype was detected a few times. The chain uses TRBV20-1 and TRBJ1-1; maybe TRBD1 (5 bases). This CDR3 is 11 amino acids long. Germline CDR1 reads DFQATT; CDR2 reads SNEGSKA (reference sequence). V dropped 5 bases and J dropped 6 bases, with 10 bases sitting between them. Here the CDR3 reads CSAPKGPEAFF. The CDR3 DNA is TGCAGTGCTCCGAAGGGACCTGAAGCTTTCTTT.

This clonotype was detected a few times. The V call is TRBV6-1, the J call TRBJ1-6; TRBD1 might be the D (6 bases). Germline V gene data show CDR1 as MNHNS and CDR2 as SASEGT. Trimming took off 6 bases at V and 2 bases at J, with 14 bases between the two ends. The CDR3 totals 16 residues. CDR3 sequence (DNA): TGTGCCAGCAGGGGACGGACAGCCGCCTATAATTCACCCCTCCACTTT. Encoded protein: CASRGRTAAYNSPLHF.

This clonotype was found many times. The V call is TRBV5-1, the J call TRBJ2-7; D might be TRBD2 (5 bases). The CDR3 totals 15 residues. Trimming took 0 bases from V and 0 from J, leaving 10 bases between them. Germline CDR1 reads SGHRS; CDR2 reads YFSETQ. CDR3 protein: CASSLGRLSSYEQYF. The CDR3, as DNA: TGCGCCAGCAGCTTGGGGCGACTAAGCTCCTACGAGCAGTACTTC.

This chain connects TRBV5-1 to TRBJ2-1; perhaps D is TRBD1 or TRBD2 (5 bases each). The germline V and J ends were trimmed by 3 bases and 6 bases, with 19 bases remaining between them. This CDR3 has 16 amino acids. Germline assignment: CDR1 SGHRS and CDR2 YFSETQ. CDR3 protein: CASSSRDAKGSNEQFF. The CDR3 region has the DNA TGCGCCAGCAGCTCAAGGGACGCCAAGGGGTCCAATGAGCAGTTCTTC.

This sequence joins TRBV5-6 and TRBJ1-1, with D perhaps TRBD1 (6 bases). This CDR3 has 15 amino acids. Germline V lookup: CDR1 SGHDT, CDR2 YYEEEE. V lost 1 base, J lost 4 bases, and 14 bases lay in between. The CDR3 sequence: CASSLRAAQGTEAFF. CDR3 in DNA: TGTGCCAGCAGCTTGCGCGCGGCACAGGGCACTGAAGCTTTCTTT.

J is TRBJ2-5 and V is TRBV10-2, with 9 bases matching TRBD1. Germline V gives CDR1 WSHSY, CDR2 SAAADI. The CDR3 length is 15 residues. With 2 bases clipped from V and 1 base from J, the junction kept 2 bases outside the gene matches. CDR3 in amino acids: CASSEVGQGQETQYF. Here the CDR3 DNA reads TGCGCCAGCAGTGAGGTGGGACAGGGCCAAGAGACCCAGTACTTC.

The rearrangement links TRBV6-1 to TRBJ1-2; 9 positions agree with TRBD1. The germline CDR1 and CDR2 sequences are MNHNS and SASEGT. The CDR3 consists of 16 residues. Trimming took 8 bases from V and 8 from J; bases not matched to a gene: 18. Written as DNA, the CDR3 is TGTGCCAGCGCCGGACAGGGGACTACTATGTTCGGGGGCTACACCTTC. Amino acid sequence: CASAGQGTTMFGGYTF.

This clonotype was recorded many times. The genes are TRBV10-3 and TRBJ2-3; D gene ambiguous. CDR3 length: 14 amino acids. Trimming shortened V by 7 bases and J by 0 bases, and 11 bases separated the two germline ends. The germline V gene encodes CDR1 ENHRY and CDR2 SYGVKD. The CDR3: CAITPGPSTDTQYF. The CDR3 nucleotides read TGTGCCATCACCCCCGGACCGAGCACAGATACGCAGTATTTT.

V and J are TRBV3-1 and TRBJ2-5; D gene unclear. Germline V gene lookup returns CDR1 LGHDT and CDR2 YNNKEL (reference sequence). V lost 7 bases and J lost 5, with 8 bases in between. The CDR3 length is 11 residues. In nucleotides, the CDR3 is TGTGCCAGCACCGCCGCTGAGACCCAGTACTTC. Protein product: CASTAAETQYF.

As for this clonotype: This may stem from a read error, because a much larger clone lies one nucleotide away. The chain recombines TRBV9 with TRBJ2-7; the D is unclear. Looked up from germline, CDR1 is SGDLS and CDR2 is YYNGEE. The CDR3 runs to 12 residues. V was cut by 0 bases and J by 7 bases, with 8 bases left in between. CDR3 sequence reads: CASSVGNNEQYF. CDR3 coding DNA: TGTGCCAGCAGCGTAGGTAACAATGAGCAGTACTTC.